Listed here is a single TCR beta chain. Its antigen is unknown. These data come from a study of CD8+ T cells in alopecia areata. The sample's treatment: oral pan-JAK inhibitor, 5-10 mg twice daily. Findings and limits, study-wide: Treatment with tofacitinib significantly lowered scalp clonality and reduced expanded CD8+ clones among the top 100. In scalp samples, resident alphabeta T cells of normal skin are also sequenced.

The CDR3 runs 15 residues. The V gene's germline CDR1 is LGHNA and CDR2 YNFKEQ. Trimming shortened V by 1 base and J by 8 bases, and 12 bases separated the two germline ends. Extracted RNA was reverse transcribed, and the resulting cDNA served as sequencing template. Sequencing was performed with immunoSEQ multiplex PCR; in TCRdb, only in-frame clones are kept and a portion is missing. The repertoire has about 280,000 clones, roughly 64% of them found once; the top ten carry roughly 1.8%. The sequencing here drew on CD4+ T cells sorted from blood, taken at week 24, from a patient treated with tofacitinib. The chain couples TRBV4-2 to TRBJ1-6; D not resolved. The TCR comes from a human donor with alopecia areata. CDR3 loop: CASSQVSFVDSPLHF. CDR3 coding DNA: TGTGCCAGCAGCCAAGTCTCCTTTGTGGATTCACCCCTCCACTTT.